A single sample is the source of the 22 T cell receptor beta chains below, sequenced in a study of regulatory T cells in long-lasting Graves disease. As to time point: persistent/refractory GD, antithyroid drugs over 5 years with positive TRAb. The TCR library was prepared using RNA isolated from PBMCs. Arm-PCR of CDR3 regions and iRepertoire HTBI primers were used to build TCR beta libraries. TCRdb fed the multiplex PCR reads into MiXCR, producing one record per CDR3 protein. This sample carries 700,000 or so distinct CDR3 sequences, around 30% of them seen once, and the ten largest clones take roughly 46%. Sequencing used peripheral blood mononuclear cells (PBMCs), obtained when the disease was refractory, from a patient treated with antithyroid drugs. The receptors come from a female donor with Graves disease.

This clonotype was recorded at least ten times. The J gene is TRBJ1-1, the V gene TRBV11-2; 7 positions agree with TRBD1. With V trimmed by 5 bases and J by 8 bases, 5 bases remained unmatched. Germline values: CDR1 SGHAT, CDR2 FQNNGV. This CDR3 region has 12 residues. The CDR3 loop is CASSPTTGEAFF. CDR3 DNA sequence: TGTGCCAGCAGCCCCACGACAGGGGAAGCTTTCTTT.

The chain is built from TRBV10-3 and TRBJ1-4; 8 positions agree with TRBD1. The CDR3 consists of 16 residues. V lost 5 bases to trimming and J lost 0 bases; unmatched junction nucleotides: 5. From germline, CDR1 is ENHRY and CDR2 SYGVKD. The CDR3 nucleotides read TGTGCCATCAGTTCAGGACAGGGAGCAACTAATGAAAAACTGTTTTTT. This translates into CAISSGQGATNEKLFF.

This clonotype showed up just a few times. This rearrangement joins TRBV27 to TRBJ2-4; maybe TRBD1 (6 bases). Per the germline V gene, CDR1 is MNHEY and CDR2 is SMNVEV (reference sequence). This CDR3 region has 14 residues. V was trimmed by 5 bases and J by 0 bases, leaving 8 bases between them. CDR3 sequence: CASSTGLAKNIQYF. CDR3 nucleotides: TGTGCCAGCAGTACAGGGCTAGCCAAAAACATTCAGTACTTC.

V is TRBV6-1 and J is TRBJ1-3, with D possibly TRBD1 on 6 matching bases. This CDR3 spans 17 amino acids. Trimming removed 7 bases from V and 0 bases from J, with 19 bases in between. In germline, CDR1 is MNHNS, CDR2 SASEGT. The CDR3 loop is CASTTLGGSTSGNTIYF. CDR3 sequence (DNA): TGTGCCAGCACAACTTTGGGGGGCAGCACCTCTGGAAACACCATATATTTT.

J is TRBJ1-1 and V is TRBV10-3, with D uncertain. V dropped 2 bases and J dropped 4 bases, with 14 bases sitting between them. Per germline, CDR1 ENHRY and CDR2 SYGVKD. CDR3 length: 15 amino acids. The DNA of the CDR3 is TGTGCCATCAGTGAGGGTATGGGTGGGTTCACTGAAGCTTTCTTT. Translated, it gives CAISEGMGGFTEAFF.

This chain joins TRBV29-1 and TRBJ2-7; D unresolved. The CDR3 sequence is 13 residues long. The germline V gene encodes CDR1 SQVTM and CDR2 ANQGSEA. V was clipped by 1 base and J by 3 bases, with 10 bases between them. The CDR3 here is CSVEGLANYEQYF. CDR3 nucleotide sequence: TGCAGCGTTGAAGGTCTTGCGAACTACGAGCAGTACTTC.

The chain has TRBV9 and TRBJ2-7, with unresolved D. CDR3 length: 16 residues. Germline V gene sequence: CDR1 SGDLS, CDR2 YYNGEE. V lost 3 bases and J lost 1, with 17 bases in between. CDR3 nucleotides: TGTGCCAGCAGCGCCTCTTGGGAACAGACGTCCTACGAGCAGTACTTC. This gives the protein CASSASWEQTSYEQYF.

In this sample, this clonotype turned up a few times. The rearrangement links TRBV2 to TRBJ1-1, with a weak D call TRBD1 (5 bases). Trimming shortened V by 1 base and J by 1 base, and 10 bases separated the two germline ends. The germline CDR1 and CDR2 sequences are SNHLY and FYNNEI. The CDR3 runs 15 residues. CDR3 nucleotides: TGTGCCAGCAGTGAAGATGGGGGTTGGAACACTGAAGCTTTCTTT. Its translation: CASSEDGGWNTEAFF.

The chain recombines TRBV7-9 with TRBJ2-7; D unclear. Germline CDR1 reads SEHNR; CDR2 reads FQNEAQ (reference sequence). V was clipped by 3 bases and J by 3 bases, with 9 bases between them. This CDR3 comprises 13 residues. CDR3 DNA sequence: TGTGCCAGCAGCTTTGGGTCCAACTACGAGCAGTACTTC. Translated, it gives CASSFGSNYEQYF.

The rearrangement uses TRBV5-1 and TRBJ2-2; 9 bases are shared with TRBD2. The ends lost 0 bases at V and 1 base at J; junction bases unmatched: 7. This CDR3 is built from 18 residues. In germline, CDR1 is SGHRS, CDR2 YFSETQ. This CDR3 is CASSLVAGGPLNTGELFF. The CDR3 bases are TGCGCCAGCAGCTTGGTCGCGGGAGGGCCCTTGAACACCGGGGAGCTGTTTTTT. The variable domain in full, with the rest retrieved from reference TRBV5-1 and TRBJ2-2, is KAGVTQTPRYLIKTRGQQVTLSCSPISGHRSVSWYQQTPGQGLQFLFEYFSETQRNKGNFPGRFSGRQFSNSRSEMNVSTLELGDSALYLCASSLVAGGPLNTGELFFGEGSRLTVL.

J is TRBJ2-7 and V is TRBV5-1, with TRBD2 matching over 9 bases. This CDR3 comprises 17 residues. V dropped 0 bases and J dropped 6; count of bases not matched to a gene: 13. CDR1 and CDR2 from the germline V gene are SGHRS and YFSETQ. The CDR3: CASSLVAGGPRGSEQYF. The CDR3 DNA follows: TGCGCCAGCAGCTTGGTGGCGGGAGGGCCCCGGGGGAGCGAGCAGTACTTC.

This clonotype was seen a few times. This chain uses TRBV10-2 with TRBJ2-5; tentatively, D is TRBD2 (6 bases). The CDR3 totals 14 residues. The V end lost 6 bases, the J end lost 5 bases, and 16 bases lay between the germline ends. Germline V lookup: CDR1 WSHSY, CDR2 SAAADI. The CDR3 nucleotides read TGCGCCAGCAGGGGGGGAGGAGGCGGGGAGACCCAGTACTTC. This codes for CASRGGGGGETQYF.

In this sample, this clonotype turned up a few times. The CDR3 DNA follows: TGTGCCAGCAGCCAGACTAGCGCCGAAGAGACCCAGTACTTC. This codes for CASSQTSAEETQYF. The chain links TRBV3-1 to TRBJ2-5, with 8 bases that match TRBD2. Germline CDR1 LGHDT, CDR2 YNNKEL (reference sequence). This CDR3 has 14 amino acids. The trim removed 3 bases at V and 3 bases at J, leaving 3 bases unmatched.

The gene calls are TRBV5-1 and TRBJ1-2; 8 nucleotides match TRBD1. Unmatched junction bases numbered 5, after V lost 4 bases and J lost 6 bases. The CDR3 length is 13 residues. Germline values: CDR1 SGHRS, CDR2 YFSETQ. CDR3 protein: CASSHRGKDGYTF. For the CDR3, the DNA is TGCGCCAGCAGCCACAGGGGGAAGGATGGCTACACCTTC.

V is TRBV20-1 and J is TRBJ1-6, with unresolved D. From germline, CDR1 is DFQATT and CDR2 SNEGSKA (reference sequence). This CDR3 has 13 residues. V lost 3 bases to trimming and J lost 7 bases, with 10 bases between them. The CDR3 DNA reads TGCAGTGCTAGGGTGGGGATGAATTCACCCCTCCACTTT. It codes for CSARVGMNSPLHF.

This clonotype was recorded at least ten times. The V call is TRBV30, the J call TRBJ1-5; D is unresolved. The CDR3 covers 14 residues. Germline V gene sequence: CDR1 GTSNPN, CDR2 SVGIG (reference sequence). Trimming removed 0 bases at V and 2 bases at J, with 8 bases between. The CDR3 is CAWSVPIRNQPQHF. In DNA form, the CDR3 reads TGTGCCTGGAGTGTACCCATACGCAATCAGCCCCAGCATTTT. Filled out from reference TRBV30 and TRBJ1-5, the complete variable domain reads SQTIHQWPATLVQPVGSPLSLECTVEGTSNPNLYWYRQAAGRGLQLLFYSVGIGQISSEVPQNLSASRPQDRQFILSSKKLLLSDSGFYLCAWSVPIRNQPQHFGDGTRLSIL.

This clonotype has more than one count but fewer than ten. This sequence joins TRBV6-5 and TRBJ1-2; no clear D. Germline V gives CDR1 MNHEY, CDR2 SVGAGI. The ends were cut back, 0 bases at V and 0 bases at J, with 11 bases in the middle. The CDR3 covers 16 residues. This chain's CDR3 is CASSYSNSRANYGYTF. CDR3 sequence (DNA): TGTGCCAGCAGTTACTCGAACTCAAGGGCTAACTATGGCTACACCTTC.

This clonotype was found a few times. The V gene is TRBV29-1, the J gene TRBJ2-2; 7 bases agree with TRBD1. This CDR3 is 16 amino acids long. J was trimmed by 0 bases and V by 3 bases; bases with no gene match: 7. CDR1 is SQVTM, CDR2 ANQGSEA, per germline. Here the CDR3 reads CSVDDRETSNTGELFF. Written as DNA, the CDR3 is TGCAGCGTTGATGACAGGGAAACTTCGAACACCGGGGAGCTGTTTTTT.

CDR3 in amino acids: CASSLDSSGSVNEQYF. Written as DNA, the CDR3 is TGTGCCAGCAGTTTAGACTCTAGCGGGAGTGTCAACGAGCAGTACTTC. The chain carries TRBV27 and TRBJ2-7; 10 bases match TRBD2. J lost 5 bases, V lost 2 bases, and 9 bases had no gene match. This CDR3 has 16 amino acids. From germline, CDR1 is MNHEY and CDR2 SMNVEV (reference sequence).

This clonotype came up many times. The chain has TRBV27 and TRBJ1-2; 7 bases align to TRBD1. V was pared by 6 bases and J by 3 bases, with 4 bases of the junction left unmatched. The V gene's germline CDR1 is MNHEY and CDR2 SMNVEV (reference sequence). The CDR3 consists of 13 residues. CDR3 bases: TGTGCCAGCAGGAGACAGGGAGACTATGGCTACACCTTC. It encodes CASRRQGDYGYTF.

This clonotype was counted many times. This chain uses TRBV6-1 with TRBJ2-5, with TRBD1 matching over 10 bases. V gave up 6 bases and J gave up 3 bases; unmatched junction bases: 4. Germline CDR1 and CDR2: MNHNS and SASEGT. The CDR3 is made up of 14 amino acids. CDR3: CASSSGTGEETQYF. In DNA form, the CDR3 reads TGTGCCAGCAGCTCCGGGACAGGGGAAGAGACCCAGTACTTC.

This chain connects TRBV6-5 to TRBJ1-4, with unresolved D. In germline, CDR1 is MNHEY, CDR2 SVGAGI. CDR3 length equals 13 residues. The V end was cut by 2 bases, the J end by 8 bases, with 9 bases between. The CDR3: CASSYRDREKLFF. DNA for the CDR3: TGTGCCAGCAGTTACAGGGATCGCGAAAAACTGTTTTTT.